This section outlines one T cell receptor beta chain sequence together with its context. Profiled with immunoSEQ multiplex PCR; TCRdb holds only in-frame clones, not every one. The sample carries approximately 70,000 clones, about 85% recorded once. The trim removed 4 bases at V and 8 bases at J, leaving 13 bases unmatched. This CDR3 has 15 amino acids. Germline CDR1 reads MNHEY; CDR2 reads SVGAGI. The entry originates in a study of OX40 agonist ivuxolimab in advanced cancers. The overall study: Patient treatment consisted of intravenous ivuxolimab administration every 2 weeks at 0.01 to 10 mg/kg. The dose-escalation cohort was approximately 84% male, with a mean age of about 60 years, ranging roughly 20 to 90. One patient with hepatocellular carcinoma and two with cutaneous melanoma, three in all, had partial responses.

This receptor was obtained from an adult with an advanced solid tumor such as melanoma, head and neck, liver or kidney cancer. The specimen was CD4+ or CD8+ T cells sorted from blood, collected in a trial of the OX40 agonist ivuxolimab. The rearrangement links TRBV6-5 to TRBJ1-2; 7 nucleotides line up with TRBD1. The CDR3 nucleotides are TGTGCCAGCAGTTCGCCGTCGGAGGGGGCCTGGGGCTACACCTTC. Translated, it gives CASSSPSEGAWGYTF.